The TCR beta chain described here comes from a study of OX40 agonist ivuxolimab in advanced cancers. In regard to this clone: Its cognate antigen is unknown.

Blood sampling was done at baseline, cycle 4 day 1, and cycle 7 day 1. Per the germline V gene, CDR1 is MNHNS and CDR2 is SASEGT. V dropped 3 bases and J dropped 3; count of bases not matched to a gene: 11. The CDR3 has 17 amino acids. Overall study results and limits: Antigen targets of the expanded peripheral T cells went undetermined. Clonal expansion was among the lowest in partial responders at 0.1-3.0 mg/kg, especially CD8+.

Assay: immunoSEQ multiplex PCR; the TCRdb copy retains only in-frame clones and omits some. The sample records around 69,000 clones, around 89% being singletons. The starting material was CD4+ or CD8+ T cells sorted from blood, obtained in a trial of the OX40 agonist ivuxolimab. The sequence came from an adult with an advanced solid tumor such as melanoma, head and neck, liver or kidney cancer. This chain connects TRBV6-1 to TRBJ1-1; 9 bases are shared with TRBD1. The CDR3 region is CASSERGQGRADTEAFF. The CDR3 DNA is TGTGCCAGCAGTGAGAGGGGACAGGGACGGGCGGACACTGAAGCTTTCTTT.